This TCR beta chain was captured by sequencing in a study of shared clonotypes between healthy human individuals. Looking at the study overall: The donor group consisted of a couple of women and a few men, aged 18 to 49.

Germline CDR1 is MDHEN and CDR2 is SYDVKM. This CDR3 comprises 14 residues. V lost 7 bases and J 6 bases, leaving 16 bases between the germline ends. TCRdb's copy holds only in-frame clones and misses some; the assay was immunoSEQ multiplex PCR. The profile covers over 400,000 clones, with 81% appearing a single time and about 13% taken by the ten largest. Sequencing was performed on PBMCs. This TCR was sampled from a woman aged 35 to 49 in good health. Some clones in this sample may be carry-over from other donors' samples. The chain is built from TRBV28 and TRBJ1-5, with D possibly matching TRBD1 (5 bases). Here the CDR3 reads CASTPGGFTQPQHF. The CDR3 bases are TGTGCCAGCACCCCCGGGGGTTTTACTCAGCCCCAGCATTTT.